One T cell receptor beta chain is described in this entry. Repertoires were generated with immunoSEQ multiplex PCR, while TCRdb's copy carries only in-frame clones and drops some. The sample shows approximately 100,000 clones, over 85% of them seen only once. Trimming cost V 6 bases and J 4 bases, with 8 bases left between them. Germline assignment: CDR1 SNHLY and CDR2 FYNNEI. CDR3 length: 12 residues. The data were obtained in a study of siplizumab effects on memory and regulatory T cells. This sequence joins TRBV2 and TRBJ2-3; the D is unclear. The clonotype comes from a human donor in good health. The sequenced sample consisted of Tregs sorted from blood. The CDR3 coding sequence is TGTGCCAGCAGGGCAGACGCAGATACGCAGTATTTT. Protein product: CASRADADTQYF.